The 10 T cell receptor beta chains in this list originate from one sample, sequenced in a study of shared clonotypes between healthy human individuals. Assay used: immunoSEQ multiplex PCR; TCRdb lists only in-frame clones, some missing. The table records under 600,000 clones, around 78% of them present only once. Specimen: PBMCs. The source is a middle-aged woman in good health. Some clones in this sample may be carry-over from other donors' samples.

The rearrangement uses TRBV6-1 and TRBJ2-7, with D maybe TRBD1 (6 bases). The CDR3 extends over 15 amino acids. Trimming left V 7 bases short and J 5 bases short, with 21 bases between. The germline V gene encodes CDR1 MNHNS and CDR2 SASEGT. Written as DNA, the CDR3 is TGTGCCAGCATCGGGGAATATTGGACAGCGCACGAGCAGTACTTC. Amino acid sequence: CASIGEYWTAHEQYF.

Details on this clone: Just one base apart from a much larger clone, this may be a read error. The chain carries TRBV30 and TRBJ1-5, with 12 bases matching TRBD1. The CDR3 runs to 17 residues. Germline V lookup: CDR1 GTSNPN, CDR2 SVGIG (reference sequence). CDR3 DNA sequence: TGTGCCCGGAGTGCCCTCGGGGGACAGGGGGCGAGTCAGCCCCAGCATTTT. This sequence encodes CARSALGGQGASQPQHF.

This clone was seen a handful of times. The chain joins TRBV19 to TRBJ1-2; a weak D match, TRBD1 (6 bases). The ends were cut back, 5 bases at V and 2 bases at J, with 12 bases in the middle. CDR1 and CDR2 (germline): LNHDA, SQIVND (reference sequence). This CDR3 is built from 14 residues. CDR3 residues: CASSPFGQNYGYTF. The CDR3 nucleotides are TGTGCCAGTAGTCCTTTCGGACAGAACTATGGCTACACCTTC. The entire variable domain, with the rest obtained from reference TRBV19 and TRBJ1-2, is as follows: DGGITQSPKYLFRKEGQNVTLSCEQNLNHDAMYWYRQDPGQGLRLIYYSQIVNDFQKGDIAEGYSVSREKKESFPLTVTSAQKNPTAFYLCASSPFGQNYGYTFGSGTRLTVV.

The chain carries TRBV5-1 and TRBJ1-1; D gene uncertain. In germline, CDR1 is SGHRS, CDR2 YFSETQ. The CDR3 has 16 amino acids. Trimming shortened V by 2 bases and J by 2 bases, and 16 bases separated the two germline ends. The chain's CDR3 is CASSFLGETDNTEAFF. As DNA, the CDR3 is TGCGCCAGCAGCTTTCTCGGGGAGACCGATAACACTGAAGCTTTCTTT.

This clone was picked up a small number of times. The V gene is TRBV9, the J gene TRBJ2-7; TRBD2 might be the D (6 bases). V shed 2 bases and J shed 5 bases, with 17 bases lying between them. This CDR3 is built from 15 residues. Germline V lookup: CDR1 SGDLS, CDR2 YYNGEE. CDR3 loop: CASSVGRDSRHEQYF. In DNA form, the CDR3 reads TGTGCCAGCAGCGTCGGACGGGACTCCCGCCACGAGCAGTACTTC.

This chain links TRBV19 with TRBJ2-3; D is unresolved. This CDR3 is 15 amino acids long. Germline CDR1 is LNHDA and CDR2 is SQIVND (reference sequence). V shed 4 bases and J shed 1 base, with 12 bases lying between them. CDR3 protein: CASSTRPRGTDTQYF. The CDR3 DNA sequence: TGTGCCAGTAGTACCAGGCCCAGAGGCACAGATACGCAGTATTTT. The whole variable domain, remainder taken from reference TRBV19 and TRBJ2-3, is DGGITQSPKYLFRKEGQNVTLSCEQNLNHDAMYWYRQDPGQGLRLIYYSQIVNDFQKGDIAEGYSVSREKKESFPLTVTSAQKNPTAFYLCASSTRPRGTDTQYFGPGTRLTVL.

The chain recombines TRBV4-3 with TRBJ2-1; 10 nucleotides match TRBD2. The trim removed 0 bases at V and 5 bases at J, leaving 10 bases unmatched. This CDR3 comprises 18 residues. Germline assignment: CDR1 LGHNA and CDR2 YSLEER. CDR3 amino acids: CASSQDYGFGLADNEQFF. Written as DNA, the CDR3 is TGCGCCAGCAGCCAAGATTACGGTTTTGGACTAGCGGACAATGAGCAGTTCTTC.

This clone was counted a single time. This sequence may be a read error, since a much larger clone differs from it by one base. The chain employs TRBV7-6 and TRBJ1-2; D possibly corresponds to TRBD1 (6 bases). The CDR3 contains 13 residues. The germline V and J ends were trimmed by 5 bases and 2 bases, with 9 bases remaining between them. Per the germline V gene, CDR1 is SGHVS and CDR2 is FNYEAQ. The CDR3 here is CASSPDRNYGYTF. The CDR3 DNA sequence: TGTGCCAGCAGCCCGGACAGAAACTATGGCTACACCTTC. Supplemented by reference TRBV7-6 and TRBJ1-2, the full variable domain reads GAGVSQSPRYKVTKRGQDVALRCDPISGHVSLYWYRQALGQGPEFLTYFNYEAQQDKSGLPNDRFSAERPEGSISTLTIQRTEQRDSAMYRCASSPDRNYGYTFGSGTRLTVV.

V gene TRBV11-2 combines with J gene TRBJ2-2; D perhaps matches TRBD2 (6 bases). The CDR3 has 15 amino acids. Germline V gene data show CDR1 as SGHAT and CDR2 as FQNNGV. V was cut by 2 bases and J by 4 bases, with 11 bases left in between. CDR3 bases: TGTGCCAGCAGCTTACGGGGGTGGGGCACCGGGGAGCTGTTTTTT. The encoded protein is CASSLRGWGTGELFF.

The V and J genes are TRBV5-1 and TRBJ1-5, with 7 positions matching TRBD1. Germline loops: CDR1 SGHRS, CDR2 YFSETQ. V trimming: 3 bases; J trimming: 0 bases; junction bases outside the gene matches: 3. The CDR3 contains 15 residues. As DNA, the CDR3 is TGCGCCAGCAGCTCGCAGGGGGGTAGCAATCAGCCCCAGCATTTT. It specifies CASSSQGGSNQPQHF.